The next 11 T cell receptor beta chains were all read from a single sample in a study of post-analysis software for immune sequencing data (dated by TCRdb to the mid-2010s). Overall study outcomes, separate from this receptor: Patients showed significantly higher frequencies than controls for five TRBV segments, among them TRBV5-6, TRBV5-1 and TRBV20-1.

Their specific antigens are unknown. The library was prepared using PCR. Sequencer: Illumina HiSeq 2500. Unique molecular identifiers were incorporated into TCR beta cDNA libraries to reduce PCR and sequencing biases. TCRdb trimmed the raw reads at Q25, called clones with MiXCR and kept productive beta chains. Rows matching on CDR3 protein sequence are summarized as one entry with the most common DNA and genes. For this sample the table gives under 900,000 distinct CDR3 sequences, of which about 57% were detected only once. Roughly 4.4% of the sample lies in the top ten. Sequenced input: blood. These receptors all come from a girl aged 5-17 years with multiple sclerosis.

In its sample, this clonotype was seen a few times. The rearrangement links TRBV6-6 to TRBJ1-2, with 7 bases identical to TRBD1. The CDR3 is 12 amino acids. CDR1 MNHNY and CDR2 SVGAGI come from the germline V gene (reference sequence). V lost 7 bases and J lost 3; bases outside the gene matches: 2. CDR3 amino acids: CASKQGDYGYTF. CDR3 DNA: TGTGCCAGCAAGCAGGGGGACTATGGCTACACCTTC.

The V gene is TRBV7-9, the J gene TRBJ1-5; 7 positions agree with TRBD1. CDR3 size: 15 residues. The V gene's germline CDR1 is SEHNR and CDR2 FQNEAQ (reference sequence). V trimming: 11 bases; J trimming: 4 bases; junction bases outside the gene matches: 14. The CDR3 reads CAAMGPGQSNQPQHF. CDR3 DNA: TGTGCCGCGATGGGCCCGGGACAGAGTAATCAGCCCCAGCATTTT.

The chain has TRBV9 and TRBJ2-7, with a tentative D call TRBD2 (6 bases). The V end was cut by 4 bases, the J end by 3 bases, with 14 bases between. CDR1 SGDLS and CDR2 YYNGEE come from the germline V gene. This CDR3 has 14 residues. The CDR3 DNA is TGTGCCAGCAGCCTCTCAGTTAGCGGCTACGAGCAGTACTTC. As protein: CASSLSVSGYEQYF.

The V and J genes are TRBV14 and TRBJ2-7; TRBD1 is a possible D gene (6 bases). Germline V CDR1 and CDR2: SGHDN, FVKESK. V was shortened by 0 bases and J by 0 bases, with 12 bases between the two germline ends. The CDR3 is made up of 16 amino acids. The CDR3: CASSQDQTGTSYEQYF. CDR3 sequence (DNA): TGTGCCAGCAGCCAAGATCAAACAGGGACCTCCTACGAGCAGTACTTC.

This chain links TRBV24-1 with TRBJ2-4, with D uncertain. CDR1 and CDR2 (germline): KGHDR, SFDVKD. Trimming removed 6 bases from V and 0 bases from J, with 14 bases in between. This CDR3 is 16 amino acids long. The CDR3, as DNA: TGTGCCACCAGTAGGACCTCAGGCATAGCCAAAAACATTCAGTACTTC. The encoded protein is CATSRTSGIAKNIQYF.

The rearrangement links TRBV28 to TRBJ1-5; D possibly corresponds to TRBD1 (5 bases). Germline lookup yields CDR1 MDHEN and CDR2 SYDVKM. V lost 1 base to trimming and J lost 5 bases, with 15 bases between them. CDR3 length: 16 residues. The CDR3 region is CASSLYWARADQPQHF. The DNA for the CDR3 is TGTGCCAGCAGTTTATACTGGGCCAGGGCTGATCAGCCCCAGCATTTT.

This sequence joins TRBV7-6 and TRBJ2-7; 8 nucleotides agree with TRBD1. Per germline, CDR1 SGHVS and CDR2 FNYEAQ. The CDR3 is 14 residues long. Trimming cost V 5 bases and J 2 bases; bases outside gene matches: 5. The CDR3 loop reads CASSPADRAYEQYF. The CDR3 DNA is TGTGCCAGCAGCCCCGCGGACAGGGCCTACGAGCAGTACTTC.

CDR3 loop: CASTQGAAAQPQHF. The CDR3 DNA follows: TGTGCCAGCACCCAAGGGGCAGCGGCTCAGCCCCAGCATTTT. This chain joins TRBV6-1 and TRBJ1-5, with a tentative D call TRBD1 (5 bases). Per the germline V gene, CDR1 is MNHNS and CDR2 is SASEGT. Trimming cost V 7 bases and J 6 bases, with 16 bases left between them. The CDR3 contains 14 residues.

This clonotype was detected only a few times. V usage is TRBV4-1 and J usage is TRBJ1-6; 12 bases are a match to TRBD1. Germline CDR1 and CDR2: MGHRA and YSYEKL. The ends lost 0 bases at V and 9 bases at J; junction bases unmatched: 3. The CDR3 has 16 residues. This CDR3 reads CASSQDQGQGASPLHF. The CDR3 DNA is TGCGCCAGCAGCCAAGATCAGGGACAGGGGGCTTCACCCCTCCACTTT.

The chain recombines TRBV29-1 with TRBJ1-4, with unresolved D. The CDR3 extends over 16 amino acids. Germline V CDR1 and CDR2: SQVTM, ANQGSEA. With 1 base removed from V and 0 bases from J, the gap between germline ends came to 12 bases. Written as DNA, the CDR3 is TGCAGCGTTGAAGGCCCGGACCCAACAACTAATGAAAAACTGTTTTTT. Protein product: CSVEGPDPTTNEKLFF.

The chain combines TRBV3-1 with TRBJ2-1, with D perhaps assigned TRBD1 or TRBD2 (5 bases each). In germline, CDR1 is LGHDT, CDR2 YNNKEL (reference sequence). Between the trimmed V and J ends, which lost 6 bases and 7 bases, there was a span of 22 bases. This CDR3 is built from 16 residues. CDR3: CASRSSGSPLFNEQFF. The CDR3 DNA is TGTGCCAGCAGGTCTTCAGGGAGTCCTTTGTTTAATGAGCAGTTCTTC.